This TCR beta chain comes out of a study of blood T cell repertoires in COVID-19. On the study more broadly: The analysed material was cDNA or gDNA that came from T cells, B-cell-depleted T cells, or PBMCs.

Germline CDR1 and CDR2: SGHRS and YFSETQ. Trimming at V came to 4 bases and at J to 3 bases, leaving 4 bases not matched to a gene. This CDR3 has 14 amino acids. Per the original data handling: Amplification with reference gene primers provided the estimates of nucleated cell counts. Sequencing was performed with immunoSEQ multiplex PCR; in TCRdb, only in-frame clones are kept and a portion is missing. For V, J and clone size, that table is used; D and trimming come from the DNA. The sample consists of roughly 340,000 clones, 80% to 90% of them appearing once. Sequences were obtained from PBMCs or T cells enriched from blood (not recorded which). The source of this sequence is a man younger than 35 who had recovered from COVID-19. V is TRBV5-1 and J is TRBJ2-5; 9 bases are shared with TRBD1. This CDR3 reads CASSARDREETQYF. In nucleotides, the CDR3 is TGCGCCAGCAGCGCCCGGGACAGGGAAGAGACCCAGTACTTC.